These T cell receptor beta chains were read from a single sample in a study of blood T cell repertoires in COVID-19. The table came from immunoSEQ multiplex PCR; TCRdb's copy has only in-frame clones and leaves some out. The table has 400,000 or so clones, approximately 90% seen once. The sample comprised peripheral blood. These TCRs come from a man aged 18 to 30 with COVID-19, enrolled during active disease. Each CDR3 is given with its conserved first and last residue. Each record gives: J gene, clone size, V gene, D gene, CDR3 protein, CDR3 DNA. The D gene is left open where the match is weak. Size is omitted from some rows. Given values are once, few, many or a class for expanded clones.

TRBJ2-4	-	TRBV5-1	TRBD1	CASSFGDRGNIQYF	TGCGCCAGCAGCTTCGGGGACAGAGGAAACATTCAGTACTTC
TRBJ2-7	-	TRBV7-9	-	CASSLVENPRNEQYF	TGTGCCAGCAGCTTAGTCGAGAACCCGCGGAACGAGCAGTACTTC
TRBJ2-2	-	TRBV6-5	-	CASSNPGDTGELFF	TGTGCCAGCAGTAACCCCGGGGACACCGGGGAGCTGTTTTTT
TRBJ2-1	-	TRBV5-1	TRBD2	CASSFGSGGNEQFF	TGCGCCAGCAGCTTTGGTAGCGGGGGTAATGAGCAGTTCTTC
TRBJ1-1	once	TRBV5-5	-	CASSLVFLAGGGNTEAFF	TGTGCCAGCAGCTTGGTTTTTTTGGCAGGTGGAGGGAACACTGAAGCTTTCTTT
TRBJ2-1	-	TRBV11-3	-	CASSPTGSYNEQFF	TGTGCCAGCAGCCCCACCGGGAGTTACAATGAGCAGTTCTTC
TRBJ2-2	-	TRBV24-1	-	CATSALTSLPGELFF	TGTGCCACCAGTGCTCTCACTAGCCTTCCCGGGGAGCTGTTTTTT
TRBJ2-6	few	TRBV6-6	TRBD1	CASSHIGTPGQPSGANVLTF	TGTGCCAGCAGTCACATAGGGACCCCGGGACAGCCCTCTGGGGCCAACGTCCTGACTTTC
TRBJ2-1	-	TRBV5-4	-	CASSLSGGNEQFF	TGTGCCAGCAGCCTCTCGGGTGGCAATGAGCAGTTCTTC
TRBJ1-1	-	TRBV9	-	CASSVGAKNTEAFF	TGTGCCAGCAGCGTAGGGGCAAAGAACACTGAAGCTTTCTTT
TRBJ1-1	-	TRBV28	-	CASSLSPGPEAFF	TGTGCCAGCAGTCTCTCCCCTGGCCCTGAAGCTTTCTTT
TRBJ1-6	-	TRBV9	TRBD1	CASSVGTGNSPLHF	TGTGCCAGCAGCGTTGGGACAGGGAATTCACCCCTCCACTTT
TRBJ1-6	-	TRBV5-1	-	CASSLGLEGSPLHF	TGCGCCAGCAGCTTGGGGCTAGAGGGCTCACCCCTCCACTTT
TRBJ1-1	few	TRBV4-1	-	CASSQDPPNNMNTEAFF	TGCGCCAGCAGCCAAGATCCCCCCAACAACATGAACACTGAAGCTTTCTTT
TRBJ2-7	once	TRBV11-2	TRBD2	CASSYSGTHYEQYF	TGTGCCAGCAGCTATAGCGGGACCCATTACGAGCAGTACTTC
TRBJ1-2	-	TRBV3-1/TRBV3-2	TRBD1	CASSRPTGNGGYTF	TGTGCCAGCAGCCGACCGACAGGGAATGGAGGCTACACCTTC
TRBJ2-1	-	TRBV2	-	CASAYANEQFF	TGTGCCAGCGCCTACGCCAATGAGCAGTTCTTC
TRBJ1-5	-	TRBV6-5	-	CASSDSYSNQPQHF	TGTGCCAGCAGCGACAGTTATAGCAATCAGCCCCAGCATTTT
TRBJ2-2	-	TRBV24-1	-	CATSQGGNTGELFF	TGTGCCACCTCCCAGGGTGGCAACACCGGGGAGCTGTTTTTT
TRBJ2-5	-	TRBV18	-	CASSPSAGGAEETQYF	TGTGCCAGCTCACCGTCCGCCGGGGGAGCCGAAGAGACCCAGTACTTC
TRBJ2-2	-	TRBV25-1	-	CASQGGLLSTGELFF	TGTGCCAGTCAGGGGGGATTGTTGAGCACCGGGGAGCTGTTTTTT
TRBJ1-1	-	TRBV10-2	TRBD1	CASSESAAGGRRTEAFF	TGCGCCAGCAGTGAGTCGGCCGCAGGGGGCAGGAGGACTGAAGCTTTCTTT
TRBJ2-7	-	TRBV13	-	CASSSTRAGRYYEQYF	TGTGCCAGCAGCTCGACCCGTGCGGGGAGGTACTACGAGCAGTACTTC
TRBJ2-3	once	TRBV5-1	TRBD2	CASSLAPGLAGSTDTQYF	TGCGCCAGCAGCTTGGCCCCGGGACTAGCGGGAAGCACAGATACGCAGTATTTT
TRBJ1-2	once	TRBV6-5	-	CASYPGSGYGYTF	TGTGCCAGCTACCCTGGGAGTGGCTATGGCTACACCTTC
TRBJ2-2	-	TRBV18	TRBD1	CASSLAGWTGFGPTGELFF	TGTGCCAGCTCTCTAGCCGGCTGGACAGGGTTTGGTCCCACCGGGGAGCTGTTTTTT
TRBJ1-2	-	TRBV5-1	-	CASSLAVANYGYTF	TGCGCCAGCAGCTTGGCAGTCGCTAACTATGGCTACACCTTC
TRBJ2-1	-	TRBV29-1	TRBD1	CSVNRQGSWNEQFF	TGCAGCGTAAATCGACAGGGGTCTTGGAATGAGCAGTTCTTC
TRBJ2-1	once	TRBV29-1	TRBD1	CSAWTGGYGGEQFF	TGCAGCGCCTGGACAGGGGGTTACGGGGGTGAGCAGTTCTTC
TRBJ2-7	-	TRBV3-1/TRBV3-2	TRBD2	CASSRGLAGEGRPYEQYF	TGTGCCAGCAGCCGGGGACTAGCGGGAGAAGGCCGCCCCTACGAGCAGTACTTC
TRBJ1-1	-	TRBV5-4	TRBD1	CASSRTGGSDWTEAFF	TGTGCCAGCAGCCGGACAGGGGGATCAGATTGGACTGAAGCTTTCTTT
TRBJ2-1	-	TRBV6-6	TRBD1	CASSRYRDRVYNEQFF	TGTGCCAGCAGTCGATACCGGGACAGGGTGTACAATGAGCAGTTCTTC
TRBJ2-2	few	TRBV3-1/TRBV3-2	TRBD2	CASSQDRSGRAANTGELFF	TGTGCCAGCAGCCAAGATCGTAGCGGGAGGGCCGCGAACACCGGGGAGCTGTTTTTT
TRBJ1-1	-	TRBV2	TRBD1	CASSEKGANTEAFF	TGTGCCAGCAGTGAAAAGGGGGCGAACACTGAAGCTTTCTTT
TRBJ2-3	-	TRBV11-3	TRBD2	CASSSGLAGSTSTDTQYF	TGTGCCAGCAGCTCGGGACTAGCGGGAAGTACTAGCACAGATACGCAGTATTTT
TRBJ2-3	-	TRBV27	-	CASRLSSTDTQYF	TGTGCCAGCAGACTTTCTAGCACAGATACGCAGTATTTT
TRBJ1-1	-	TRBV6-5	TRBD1	CASSLLGTGAEAFF	TGTGCCAGCAGTCTCCTCGGGACAGGGGCTGAAGCTTTCTTT
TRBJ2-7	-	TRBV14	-	CASSNPYPNEQYF	TGTGCCAGCAGCAACCCCTACCCAAACGAGCAGTACTTC
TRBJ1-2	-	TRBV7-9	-	CASSRRMEDYGYTF	TGTGCCAGCAGCCGCAGGATGGAGGACTATGGCTACACCTTC
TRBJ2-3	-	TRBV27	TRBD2	CASSPRLAGVLSDTQYF	TGTGCCAGCAGTCCGCGACTAGCGGGAGTGCTTTCAGATACGCAGTATTTT
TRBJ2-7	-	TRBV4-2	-	CASSQGPVYEQYF	TGTGCCAGCAGCCAAGGGCCAGTCTACGAGCAGTACTTC
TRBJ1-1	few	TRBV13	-	CASSSLLQSEAFF	TGTGCCAGCAGCTCCCTTCTACAGTCTGAAGCTTTCTTT
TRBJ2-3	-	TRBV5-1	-	CASSLVQGRDTQYF	TGCGCCAGCAGCTTGGTTCAGGGTAGAGATACGCAGTATTTT
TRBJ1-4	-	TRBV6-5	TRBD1	CASTEDRTNEKLFF	TGTGCCAGCACCGAGGACAGGACTAATGAAAAACTGTTTTTT
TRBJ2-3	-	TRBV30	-	CAWSVLAKDTQYF	TGTGCCTGGAGTGTGTTAGCGAAGGATACGCAGTATTTT
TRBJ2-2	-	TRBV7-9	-	CASSSITYTGELFF	TGTGCCAGCAGCTCGATCACTTACACCGGGGAGCTGTTTTTT